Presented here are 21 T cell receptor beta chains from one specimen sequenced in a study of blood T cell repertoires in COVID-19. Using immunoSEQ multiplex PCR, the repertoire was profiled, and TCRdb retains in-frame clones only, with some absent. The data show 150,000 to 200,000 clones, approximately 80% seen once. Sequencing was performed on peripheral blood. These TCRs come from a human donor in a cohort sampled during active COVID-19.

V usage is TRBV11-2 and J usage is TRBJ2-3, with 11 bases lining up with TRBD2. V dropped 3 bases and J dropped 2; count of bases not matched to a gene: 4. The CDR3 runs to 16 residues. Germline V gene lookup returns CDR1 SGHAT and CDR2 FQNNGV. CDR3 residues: CASSFLLAGVTDTQYF. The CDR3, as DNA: TGTGCCAGCAGCTTCCTACTAGCGGGAGTCACAGATACGCAGTATTTT.

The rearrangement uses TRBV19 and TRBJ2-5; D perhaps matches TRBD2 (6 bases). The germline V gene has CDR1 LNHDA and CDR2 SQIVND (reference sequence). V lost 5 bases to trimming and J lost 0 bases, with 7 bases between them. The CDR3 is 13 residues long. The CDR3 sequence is CASSAGHQETQYF. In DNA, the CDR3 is TGTGCCAGTAGTGCGGGACACCAAGAGACCCAGTACTTC.

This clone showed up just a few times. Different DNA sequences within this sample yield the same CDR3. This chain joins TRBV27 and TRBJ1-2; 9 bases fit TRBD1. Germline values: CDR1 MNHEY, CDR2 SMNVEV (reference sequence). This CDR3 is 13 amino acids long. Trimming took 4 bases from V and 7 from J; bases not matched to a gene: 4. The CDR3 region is CASSSTGGRGYTF. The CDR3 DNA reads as TGTGCCAGCAGTTCGACAGGGGGTCGTGGCTACACCTTC.

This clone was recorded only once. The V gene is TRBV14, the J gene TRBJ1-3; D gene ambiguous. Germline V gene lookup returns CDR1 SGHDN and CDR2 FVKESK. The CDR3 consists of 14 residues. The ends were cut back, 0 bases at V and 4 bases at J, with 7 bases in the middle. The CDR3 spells CASSQDRRGNTIYF. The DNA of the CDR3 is TGTGCCAGCAGCCAAGATCGTCGGGGAAACACCATATATTTT.

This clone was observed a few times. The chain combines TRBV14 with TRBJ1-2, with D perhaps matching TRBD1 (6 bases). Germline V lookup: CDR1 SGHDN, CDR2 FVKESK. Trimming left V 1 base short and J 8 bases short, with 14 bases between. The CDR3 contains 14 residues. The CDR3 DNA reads TGTGCCAGCAGCCAAGCAACACAGGGCGGAGGCTACACCTTC. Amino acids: CASSQATQGGGYTF.

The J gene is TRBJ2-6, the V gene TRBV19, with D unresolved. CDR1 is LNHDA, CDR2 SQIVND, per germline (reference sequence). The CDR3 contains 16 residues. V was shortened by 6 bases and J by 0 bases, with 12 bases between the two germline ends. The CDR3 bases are TGTGCCAGTAGGCCTCATTGGAGCTCTGGGGCCAACGTCCTGACTTTC. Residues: CASRPHWSSGANVLTF.

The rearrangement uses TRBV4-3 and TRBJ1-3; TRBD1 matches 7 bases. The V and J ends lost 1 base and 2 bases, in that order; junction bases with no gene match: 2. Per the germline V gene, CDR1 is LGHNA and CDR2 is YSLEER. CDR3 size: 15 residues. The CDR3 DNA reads TGCGCCAGCAGCCAAGCTACAGGGGCTGGAAACACCATATATTTT. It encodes CASSQATGAGNTIYF.

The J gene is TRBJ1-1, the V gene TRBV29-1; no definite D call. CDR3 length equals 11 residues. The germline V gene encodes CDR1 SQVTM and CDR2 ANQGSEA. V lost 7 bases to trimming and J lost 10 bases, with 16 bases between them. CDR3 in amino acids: CSAGLNGGAFF. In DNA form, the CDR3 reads TGCAGCGCCGGACTCAATGGAGGAGCTTTCTTT.

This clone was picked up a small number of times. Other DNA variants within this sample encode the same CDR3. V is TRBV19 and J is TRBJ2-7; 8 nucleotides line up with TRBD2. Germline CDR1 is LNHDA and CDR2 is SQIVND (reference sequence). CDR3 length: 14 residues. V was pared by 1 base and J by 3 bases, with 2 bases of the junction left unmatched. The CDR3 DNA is TGTGCCAGTAGTATAGTGGCGGGGGGCTACGAGCAGTACTTC. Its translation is CASSIVAGGYEQYF. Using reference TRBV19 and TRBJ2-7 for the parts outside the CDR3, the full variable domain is DGGITQSPKYLFRKEGQNVTLSCEQNLNHDAMYWYRQDPGQGLRLIYYSQIVNDFQKGDIAEGYSVSREKKESFPLTVTSAQKNPTAFYLCASSIVAGGYEQYFGPGTRLTVT.

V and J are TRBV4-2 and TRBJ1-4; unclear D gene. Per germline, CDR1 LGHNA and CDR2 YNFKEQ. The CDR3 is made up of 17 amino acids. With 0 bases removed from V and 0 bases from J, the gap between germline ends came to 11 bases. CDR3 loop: CASSQEGRYSTNEKLFF. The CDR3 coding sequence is TGTGCCAGCAGCCAAGAGGGCAGGTACTCAACTAATGAAAAACTGTTTTTT.

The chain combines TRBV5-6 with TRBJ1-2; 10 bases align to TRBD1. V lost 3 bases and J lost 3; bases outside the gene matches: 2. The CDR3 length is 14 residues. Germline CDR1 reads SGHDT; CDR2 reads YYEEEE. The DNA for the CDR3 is TGTGCCAGCAGCTGGGACAGGGGAGACTATGGCTACACCTTC. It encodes CASSWDRGDYGYTF.

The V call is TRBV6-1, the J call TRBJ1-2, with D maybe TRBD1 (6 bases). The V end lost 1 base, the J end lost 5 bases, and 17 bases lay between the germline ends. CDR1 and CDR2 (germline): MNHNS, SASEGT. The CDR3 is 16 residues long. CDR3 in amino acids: CASSEGGVRGGYGYTF. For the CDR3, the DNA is TGTGCCAGCAGTGAAGGGGGCGTCAGGGGCGGATATGGCTACACCTTC.

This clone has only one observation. As DNA, the CDR3 is TGTGCCAGTAGTATAGAGGGCAGCAACCAGTATGGCTACACCTTC. Amino acids: CASSIEGSNQYGYTF. The chain recombines TRBV19 with TRBJ1-2; D not resolved. This CDR3 spans 15 amino acids. Trimming stripped 0 bases from V and 5 bases from J, with 13 bases between. The germline V gene encodes CDR1 LNHDA and CDR2 SQIVND (reference sequence).

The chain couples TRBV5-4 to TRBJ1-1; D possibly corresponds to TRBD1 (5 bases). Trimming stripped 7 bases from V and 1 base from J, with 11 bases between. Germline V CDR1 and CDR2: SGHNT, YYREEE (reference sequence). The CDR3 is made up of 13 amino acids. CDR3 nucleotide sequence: TGTGCCAGCCGGACACCGCCGAACACTGAAGCTTTCTTT. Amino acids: CASRTPPNTEAFF.

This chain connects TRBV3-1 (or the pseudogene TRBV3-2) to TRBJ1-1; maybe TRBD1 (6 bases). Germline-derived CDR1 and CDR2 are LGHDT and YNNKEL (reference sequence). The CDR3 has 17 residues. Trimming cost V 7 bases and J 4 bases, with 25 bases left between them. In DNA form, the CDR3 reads TGTGCCAGCACCAAAAGGGGGACACTCGATCTGGGCACTGAAGCTTTCTTT. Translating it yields CASTKRGTLDLGTEAFF.

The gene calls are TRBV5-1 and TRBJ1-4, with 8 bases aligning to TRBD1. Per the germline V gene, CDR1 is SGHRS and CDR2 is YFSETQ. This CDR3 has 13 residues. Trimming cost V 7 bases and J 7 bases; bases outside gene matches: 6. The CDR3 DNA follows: TGCGCCAGCGACAGGGGCAGGGGTGAAAAACTGTTTTTT. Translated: CASDRGRGEKLFF.

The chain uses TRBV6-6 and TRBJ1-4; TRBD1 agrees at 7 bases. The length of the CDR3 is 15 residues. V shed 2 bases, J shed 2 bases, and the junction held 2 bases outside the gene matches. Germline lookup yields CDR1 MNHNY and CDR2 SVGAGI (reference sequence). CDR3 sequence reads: CASSYRDSTNEKLFF. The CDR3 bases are TGTGCCAGCAGTTACCGGGACAGCACTAATGAAAAACTGTTTTTT.

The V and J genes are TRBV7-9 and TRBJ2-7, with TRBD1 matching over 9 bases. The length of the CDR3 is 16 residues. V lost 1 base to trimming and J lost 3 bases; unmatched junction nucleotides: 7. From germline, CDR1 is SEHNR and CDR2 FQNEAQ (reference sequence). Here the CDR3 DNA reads TGTGCCAGCAGCTTAGTTCCTGGGACAGGGCGCTACGAGCAGTACTTC. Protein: CASSLVPGTGRYEQYF.

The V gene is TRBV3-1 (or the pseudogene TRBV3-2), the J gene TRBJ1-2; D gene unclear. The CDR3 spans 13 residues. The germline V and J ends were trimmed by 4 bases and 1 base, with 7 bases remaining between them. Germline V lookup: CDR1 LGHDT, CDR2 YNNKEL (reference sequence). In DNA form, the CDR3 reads TGTGCCAGCAGCCTAGCCCATAACTATGGCTACACCTTC. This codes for CASSLAHNYGYTF.

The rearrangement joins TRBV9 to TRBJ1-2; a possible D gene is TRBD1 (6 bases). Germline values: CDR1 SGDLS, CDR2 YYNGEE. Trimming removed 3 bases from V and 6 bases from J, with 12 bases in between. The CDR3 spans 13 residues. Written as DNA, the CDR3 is TGTGCCAGCAGCGCAGGGGTTCGGGATGGCTACACCTTC. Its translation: CASSAGVRDGYTF. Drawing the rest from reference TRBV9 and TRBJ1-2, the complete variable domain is DSGVTQTPKHLITATGQRVTLRCSPRSGDLSVYWYQQSLDQGLQFLIQYYNGEERAKGNILERFSAQQFPDLHSELNLSSLELGDSALYFCASSAGVRDGYTFGSGTRLTVV.

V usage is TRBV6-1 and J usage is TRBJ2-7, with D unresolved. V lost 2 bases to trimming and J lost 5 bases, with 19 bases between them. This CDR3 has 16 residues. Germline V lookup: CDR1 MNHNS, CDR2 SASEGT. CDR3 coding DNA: TGTGCCAGCAGTGAAATTAGAGCTAGTTGGAATAACGAGCAGTACTTC. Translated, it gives CASSEIRASWNNEQYF.